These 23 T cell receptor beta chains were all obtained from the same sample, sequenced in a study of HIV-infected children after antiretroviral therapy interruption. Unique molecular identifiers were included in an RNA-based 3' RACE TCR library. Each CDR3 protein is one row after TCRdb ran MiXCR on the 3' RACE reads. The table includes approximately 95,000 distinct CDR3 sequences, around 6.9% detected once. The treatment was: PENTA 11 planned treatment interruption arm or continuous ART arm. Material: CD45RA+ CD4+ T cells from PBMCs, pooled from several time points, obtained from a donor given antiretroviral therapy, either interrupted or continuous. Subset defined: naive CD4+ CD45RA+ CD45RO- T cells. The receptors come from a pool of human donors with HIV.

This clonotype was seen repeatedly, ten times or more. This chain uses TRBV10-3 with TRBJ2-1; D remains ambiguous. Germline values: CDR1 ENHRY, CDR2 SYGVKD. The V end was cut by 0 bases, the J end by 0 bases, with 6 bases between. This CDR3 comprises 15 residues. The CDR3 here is CAISESPRSYNEQFF. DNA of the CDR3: TGTGCCATCAGTGAGTCGCCGCGCTCCTACAATGAGCAGTTCTTC.

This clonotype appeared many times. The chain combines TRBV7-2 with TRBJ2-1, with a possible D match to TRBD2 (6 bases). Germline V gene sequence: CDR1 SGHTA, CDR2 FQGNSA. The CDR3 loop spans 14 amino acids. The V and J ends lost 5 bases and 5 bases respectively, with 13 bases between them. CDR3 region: CASSPQTSNNEQFF. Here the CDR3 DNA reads TGTGCCAGCAGCCCACAGACTAGTAACAATGAGCAGTTCTTC.

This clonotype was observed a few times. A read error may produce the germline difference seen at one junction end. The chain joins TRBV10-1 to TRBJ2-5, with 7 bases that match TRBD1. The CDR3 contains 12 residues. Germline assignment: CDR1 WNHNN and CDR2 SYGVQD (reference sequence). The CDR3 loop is CASSDREDTQYF. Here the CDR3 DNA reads TGTGCCAGCAGTGACAGGGAAGACACCCAGTACTTT.

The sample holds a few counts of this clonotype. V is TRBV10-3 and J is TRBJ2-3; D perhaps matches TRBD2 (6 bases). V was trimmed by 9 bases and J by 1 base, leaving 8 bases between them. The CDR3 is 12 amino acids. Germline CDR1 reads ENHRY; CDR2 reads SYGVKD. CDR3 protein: CAITGGTDTQYF. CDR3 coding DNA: TGTGCCATAACGGGGGGCACAGATACGCAGTATTTT.

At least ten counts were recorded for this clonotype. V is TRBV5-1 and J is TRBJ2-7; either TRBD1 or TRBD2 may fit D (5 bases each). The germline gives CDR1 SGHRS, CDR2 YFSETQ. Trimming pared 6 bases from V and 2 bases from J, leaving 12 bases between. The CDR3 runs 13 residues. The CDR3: CASTRDAAYEQYF. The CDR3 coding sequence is TGCGCCAGCACCCGGGACGCCGCCTACGAGCAGTACTTC.

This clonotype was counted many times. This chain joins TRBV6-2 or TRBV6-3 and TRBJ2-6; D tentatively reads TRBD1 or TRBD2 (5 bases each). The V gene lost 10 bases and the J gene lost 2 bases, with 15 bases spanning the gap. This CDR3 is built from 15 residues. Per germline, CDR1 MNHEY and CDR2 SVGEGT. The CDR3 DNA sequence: TGTGCCACCCTAGATGAGGGGACTGGGGCCAACGTCCTGACTTTC. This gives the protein CATLDEGTGANVLTF.

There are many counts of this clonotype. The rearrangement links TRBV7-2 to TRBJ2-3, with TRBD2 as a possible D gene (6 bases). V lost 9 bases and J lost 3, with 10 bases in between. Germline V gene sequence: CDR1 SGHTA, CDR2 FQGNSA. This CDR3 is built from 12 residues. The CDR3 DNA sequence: TGTGCCAGTGGGAGGCTGACAGATACGCAGTATTTT. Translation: CASGRLTDTQYF.

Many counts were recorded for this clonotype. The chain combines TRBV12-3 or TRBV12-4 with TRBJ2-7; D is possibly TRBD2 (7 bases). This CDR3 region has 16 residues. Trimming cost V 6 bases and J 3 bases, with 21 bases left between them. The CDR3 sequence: CASRGLTSGGLYEQYF. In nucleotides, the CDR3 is TGTGCCAGCAGGGGCCTTACGTCGGGGGGCCTCTACGAGCAGTACTTC.

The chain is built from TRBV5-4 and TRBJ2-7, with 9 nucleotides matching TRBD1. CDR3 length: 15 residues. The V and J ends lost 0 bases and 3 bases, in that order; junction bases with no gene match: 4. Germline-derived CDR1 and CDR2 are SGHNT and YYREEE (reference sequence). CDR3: CASSLGQGGVYEQYF. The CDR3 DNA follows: TGTGCCAGCAGCTTGGGACAGGGGGGAGTCTACGAGCAGTACTTC. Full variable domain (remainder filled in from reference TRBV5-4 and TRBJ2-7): ETGVTQSPTHLIKTRGQQVTLRCSSQSGHNTVSWYQQALGQGPQFIFQYYREEENGRGNFPPRFSGLQFPNYSSELNVNALELDDSALYLCASSLGQGGVYEQYFGPGTRLTVT.

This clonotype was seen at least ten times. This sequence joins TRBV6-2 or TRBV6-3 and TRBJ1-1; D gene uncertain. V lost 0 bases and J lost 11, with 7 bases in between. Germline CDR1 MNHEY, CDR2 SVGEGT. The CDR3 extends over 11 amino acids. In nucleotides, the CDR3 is TGTGCCAGCAGTTACTCGAATCGGGCTTTCTTT. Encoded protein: CASSYSNRAFF.

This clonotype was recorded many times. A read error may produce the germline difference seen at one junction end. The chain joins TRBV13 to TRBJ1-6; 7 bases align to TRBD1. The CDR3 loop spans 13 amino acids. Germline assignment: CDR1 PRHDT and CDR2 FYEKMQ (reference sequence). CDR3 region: CASSLDRGSPLYF. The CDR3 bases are TGTGCCAGCAGCTTAGACAGGGGTTCGCCCCTCTACTTT.

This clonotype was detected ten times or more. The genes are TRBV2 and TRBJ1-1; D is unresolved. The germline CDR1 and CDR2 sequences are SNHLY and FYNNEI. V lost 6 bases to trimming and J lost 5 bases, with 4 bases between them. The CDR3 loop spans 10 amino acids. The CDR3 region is CASRGTEAFF. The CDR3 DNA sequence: TGTGCCAGCAGGGGAACTGAAGCTTTCTTT.

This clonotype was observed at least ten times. CDR3 coding DNA: TGTGCCAGCAGCGCGAGACCGGGACCGCCCTATGGCTACACCTTC. The encoded protein is CASSARPGPPYGYTF. V usage is TRBV7-6 and J usage is TRBJ1-2; tentative D call: TRBD1 (5 bases). Germline values: CDR1 SGHVS, CDR2 FNYEAQ. This CDR3 is built from 15 residues. V was trimmed by 5 bases and J by 4 bases, leaving 17 bases between them.

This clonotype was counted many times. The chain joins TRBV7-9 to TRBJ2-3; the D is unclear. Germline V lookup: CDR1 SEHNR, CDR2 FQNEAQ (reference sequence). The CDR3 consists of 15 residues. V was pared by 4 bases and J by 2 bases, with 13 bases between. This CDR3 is CASSYTGPSTDTQYF. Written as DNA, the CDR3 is TGTGCCAGCAGCTACACCGGGCCTTCCACAGATACGCAGTATTTT.

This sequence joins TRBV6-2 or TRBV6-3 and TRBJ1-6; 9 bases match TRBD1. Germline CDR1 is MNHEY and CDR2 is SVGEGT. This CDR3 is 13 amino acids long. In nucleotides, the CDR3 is TGTGGGTCCCGGACAGGGGTAGGGTCACCCCTCCACTTT. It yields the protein CGSRTGVGSPLHF.

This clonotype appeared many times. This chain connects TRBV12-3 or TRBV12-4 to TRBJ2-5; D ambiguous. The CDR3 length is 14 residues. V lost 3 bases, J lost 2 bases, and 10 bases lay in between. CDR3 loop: CASSFRVGQETQYF. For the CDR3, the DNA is TGTGCCAGCAGTTTTCGGGTCGGACAAGAGACCCAGTACTTC.

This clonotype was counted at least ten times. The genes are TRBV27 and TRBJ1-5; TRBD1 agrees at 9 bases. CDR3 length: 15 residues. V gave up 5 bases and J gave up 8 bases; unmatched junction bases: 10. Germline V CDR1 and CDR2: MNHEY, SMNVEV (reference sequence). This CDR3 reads CASSLTGQGWEPQHF. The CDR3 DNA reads TGTGCCAGCAGTCTAACGGGACAGGGTTGGGAGCCCCAGCATTTT.

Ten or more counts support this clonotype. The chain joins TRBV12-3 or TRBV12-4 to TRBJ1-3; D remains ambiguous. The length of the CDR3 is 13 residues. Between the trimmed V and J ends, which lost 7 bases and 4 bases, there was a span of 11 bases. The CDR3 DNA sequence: TGTGCCAGCACCACCAGGAGGGGAAACACCATATATTTT. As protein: CASTTRRGNTIYF.

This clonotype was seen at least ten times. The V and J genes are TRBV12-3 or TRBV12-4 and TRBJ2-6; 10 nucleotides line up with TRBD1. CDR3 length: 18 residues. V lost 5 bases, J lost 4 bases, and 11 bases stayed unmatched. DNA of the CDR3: TGTGCCAGCAGTCTGAGGACAGGGGGACTCTCCGGGGCCAACGTCCTGACTTTC. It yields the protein CASSLRTGGLSGANVLTF.

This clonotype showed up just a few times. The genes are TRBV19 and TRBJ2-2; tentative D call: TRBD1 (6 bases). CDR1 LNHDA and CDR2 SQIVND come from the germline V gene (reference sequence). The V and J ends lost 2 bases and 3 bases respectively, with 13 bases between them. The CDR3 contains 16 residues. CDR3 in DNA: TGTGCCAGTAGTATAAGAAGGGGACAATACACCGGGGAGCTGTTTTTT. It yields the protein CASSIRRGQYTGELFF.

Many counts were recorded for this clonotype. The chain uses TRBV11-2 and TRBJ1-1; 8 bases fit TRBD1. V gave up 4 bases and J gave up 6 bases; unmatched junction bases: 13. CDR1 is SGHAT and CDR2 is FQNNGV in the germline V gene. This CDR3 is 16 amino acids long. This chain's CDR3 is CASSSVRGDRKAEAFF. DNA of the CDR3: TGTGCCAGCAGCTCAGTTAGGGGGGACAGGAAGGCTGAAGCTTTCTTT. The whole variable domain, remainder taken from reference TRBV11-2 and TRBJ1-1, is EAGVAQSPRYKIIEKRQSVAFWCNPISGHATLYWYQQILGQGPKLLIQFQNNGVVDDSQLPKDRFSAERLKGVDSTLKIQPAKLEDSAVYLCASSSVRGDRKAEAFFGQGTRLTVV.

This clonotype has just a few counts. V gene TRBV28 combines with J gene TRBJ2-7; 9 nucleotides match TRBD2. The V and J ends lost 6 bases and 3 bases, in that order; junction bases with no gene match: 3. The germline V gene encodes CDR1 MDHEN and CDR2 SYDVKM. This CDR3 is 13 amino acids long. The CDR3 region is CASRREGRYEQYF. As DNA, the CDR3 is TGTGCCAGCAGGCGGGAGGGCCGCTACGAGCAGTACTTC.

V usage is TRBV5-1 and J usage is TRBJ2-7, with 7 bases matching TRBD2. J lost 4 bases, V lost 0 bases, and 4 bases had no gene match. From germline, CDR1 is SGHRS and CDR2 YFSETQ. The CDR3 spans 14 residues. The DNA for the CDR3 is TGCGCCAGCAGCTTGGACCCGGGGGGTTACGAGCAGTACTTC. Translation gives CASSLDPGGYEQYF.